Below are 12 T cell receptor beta chains sequenced from a single sample in a study of T cell repertoires in cytomegalovirus infection (dated by TCRdb to about 2019). Their target antigens are unknown. The data were produced on an Illumina HiSeq 1500. TCRdb reworked the public reads: Q25 trimming with fastp, MiXCR clone assembly, productive beta chains retained. Merged by CDR3 protein, the rows form single entries marked with the most common genes and DNA. The sample table lists around 300,000 distinct CDR3 sequences, 22% of them with a count of one. The ten most abundant clones make up approximately 19% of the sample. Per the publication, the treatment or condition label means: in vitro stimulation with specific CMV peptide epitopes to enrich CMV-specific T cells. Sequenced material: cultured PBMCs, taken from culture after CMV antigen stimulation. These receptors all stem from a human donor in good health (CMV status not recorded). Some clones in this sample may be carry-over from other donors' samples.

The chain uses TRBV24-1 and TRBJ1-1; D call uncertain. V was shortened by 6 bases and J by 2 bases, with 9 bases between the two germline ends. The CDR3 has 13 amino acids. From germline, CDR1 is KGHDR and CDR2 SFDVKD. DNA for the CDR3: TGTGCCACCAGTTCTCGGGTAAACACTGAAGCTTTCTTT. Residues: CATSSRVNTEAFF.

The chain uses TRBV7-9 and TRBJ1-2; D is perhaps TRBD1 (6 bases). Trimming removed 5 bases from V and 7 bases from J, with 14 bases in between. The CDR3 sequence is 13 residues long. Germline V gene lookup returns CDR1 SEHNR and CDR2 FQNEAQ (reference sequence). The CDR3 loop is CASSRDGGGGYTF. In nucleotides, the CDR3 is TGTGCCAGCAGCCGCGACGGAGGGGGTGGCTACACCTTC.

CDR3 loop: CASSHPVGQGGKNIQYF. The CDR3 coding sequence is TGTGCCAGCAGCCATCCCGTGGGGCAGGGCGGCAAAAACATTCAGTACTTC. The genes are TRBV5-6 and TRBJ2-4; D is perhaps TRBD1 (5 bases). The ends were cut back, 4 bases at V and 3 bases at J, with 20 bases in the middle. CDR3 size: 17 residues. The germline V gene has CDR1 SGHDT and CDR2 YYEEEE.

V is TRBV15 and J is TRBJ1-2; 8 bases match TRBD1. V lost 3 bases and J lost 3; bases outside the gene matches: 3. CDR3 length: 14 amino acids. Germline V gene sequence: CDR1 LNHNV, CDR2 YYDKDF (reference sequence). CDR3 nucleotides: TGTGCCACCAGCAGCACAGGGGGGGACTATGGCTACACCTTC. This codes for CATSSTGGDYGYTF.

The sample holds many counts of this clonotype. This sequence joins TRBV11-1 and TRBJ2-7; maybe TRBD2 (6 bases). This CDR3 is 15 amino acids long. V was clipped by 0 bases and J by 2 bases, with 11 bases between them. CDR1 is SGHAT, CDR2 FQDESV, per germline (reference sequence). CDR3 DNA sequence: TGTGCCAGCAGCTTAGCGACGGGAGCTGCCTACGAGCAGTACTTC. Its protein product is CASSLATGAAYEQYF.

The chain links TRBV9 to TRBJ2-3; D is unresolved. The germline V gene encodes CDR1 SGDLS and CDR2 YYNGEE. Between the trimmed V and J ends, which lost 0 bases and 3 bases, there was a span of 14 bases. This CDR3 comprises 16 residues. Here the CDR3 reads CASSVDLGIGTDTQYF. The CDR3 nucleotides read TGTGCCAGCAGCGTAGATTTAGGGATTGGGACAGATACGCAGTATTTT.

The table lists this clonotype with a few counts. The J gene is TRBJ1-6, the V gene TRBV19; D remains unclear. The CDR3 covers 14 residues. The germline CDR1 and CDR2 sequences are LNHDA and SQIVND (reference sequence). V dropped 5 bases and J dropped 3 bases, with 8 bases sitting between them. The CDR3: CASSPQDYNSPLHF. The CDR3 DNA is TGTGCCAGTAGTCCCCAGGACTATAATTCACCCCTCCACTTT.

The sample holds a few counts of this clonotype. This rearrangement joins TRBV24-1 to TRBJ2-3, with 10 bases that match TRBD1. Germline assignment: CDR1 KGHDR and CDR2 SFDVKD. The CDR3 is 15 amino acids. The trim removed 4 bases at V and 4 bases at J, leaving 4 bases unmatched. CDR3 bases: TGTGCCACCAGTGAGAGACAGGGGGCGGCAGATACGCAGTATTTT. This codes for CATSERQGAADTQYF.

The J gene is TRBJ2-5, the V gene TRBV7-2, with 12 bases fitting TRBD2. The V and J ends lost 0 bases and 5 bases, in that order; junction bases with no gene match: 10. This CDR3 has 18 amino acids. The germline V gene has CDR1 SGHTA and CDR2 FQGNSA. DNA for the CDR3: TGTGCCAGCAGCTTAGCGCCTAGCGGGAGGGCCGGGCAGGAGACCCAGTACTTC. This sequence encodes CASSLAPSGRAGQETQYF.

The rearrangement joins TRBV12-3 or TRBV12-4 to TRBJ2-7; D may be TRBD2 (6 bases). The CDR3 is made up of 17 amino acids. V shed 3 bases and J shed 6 bases, with 24 bases lying between them. The CDR3 bases are TGTGCCAGCAGTTTTATTATCGGGGGAGGCTCTATTAGCGAGCAGTACGTC. Amino acids: CASSFIIGGGSISEQYV.

This chain connects TRBV5-4 to TRBJ1-2; 10 nucleotides align to TRBD1. Trimming removed 5 bases from V and 6 bases from J; junction bases left unmatched: 4. The CDR3 sequence is 13 residues long. CDR1 is SGHNT, CDR2 YYREEE, per germline (reference sequence). The DNA of the CDR3 is TGTGCCAGCAGGGGACAGGGGATGGATGGCTACACCTTC. As protein: CASRGQGMDGYTF.

V and J are TRBV7-9 and TRBJ2-2; 11 positions agree with TRBD1. The germline V gene encodes CDR1 SEHNR and CDR2 FQNEAQ (reference sequence). The V gene end was trimmed by 6 bases and the J gene end by 9 bases; junction bases not matched to a gene: 6. This CDR3 has 14 amino acids. Written as DNA, the CDR3 is TGTGCCAGCAGACGTGGACAGGGGGCAAGGGAGCTGTTTTTT. Amino acid sequence: CASRRGQGARELFF.